This TCR beta chain derives from a study of shared clonotypes between healthy human individuals. Whole-study results and caveats: In general, naive subsets displayed greater estimated richness than memory subsets did.

Trimming left V 5 bases short and J 3 bases short, with 17 bases between. The CDR3 is made up of 15 amino acids. CDR1 is MDHEN, CDR2 SYDVKM, per germline. Regarding this clone: Its antigen is not known.

Sequencing was performed with immunoSEQ multiplex PCR; in TCRdb, only in-frame clones are kept and a portion is missing. This table has under 2.5 million clones, roughly 92% appearing once. The specimen sequenced was naive CD4+ T cells from PBMCs. Documented subset: CD45RA+ positively selected. The TCR was taken from a young man in good health. Some clones in this sample may be carry-over from other donors' samples. The V and J genes are TRBV28 and TRBJ2-7; D may correspond to TRBD1 or TRBD2 (5 bases each). For the CDR3, the DNA is TGTGCCAGCAGTCGGGCCGGGACGGAGAGCTACGAGCAGTACTTC. Translated, it gives CASSRAGTESYEQYF.